A selection of T cell receptor beta chains follows, all from one sample in a study of blood T cell repertoires in COVID-19. Sequencing was performed with immunoSEQ multiplex PCR; in TCRdb, only in-frame clones are kept and a portion is missing. Among 220,000 or so clones listed, over 65% were seen once. The sequencing input was PBMCs or T cells enriched from blood (not recorded which). The source is an older woman who had recovered from COVID-19. CDR3s include the opening cysteine and the closing phenylalanine or tryptophan. The order of the fields is J gene, V gene, CDR3 protein.

j_gene: TRBJ2-7
v_gene: TRBV11-3
CDR3aa: CASSPRTGYEQYF

j_gene: TRBJ2-7
v_gene: TRBV6-5
CDR3aa: CASSYSSGNTYEQYF

j_gene: TRBJ1-2
v_gene: TRBV4-3
CDR3aa: CASSHTTGRNYGYTF

j_gene: TRBJ1-1
v_gene: TRBV19
CDR3aa: CASSDMLGGVESNTEAFF

j_gene: TRBJ1-5
v_gene: TRBV6-5
CDR3aa: CASSPGIFSQPQHF

j_gene: TRBJ2-7
v_gene: TRBV4-2
CDR3aa: CASSQGGANYEQYF

j_gene: TRBJ2-7
v_gene: TRBV6-5
CDR3aa: CASSYSGLAGAGEQYF

j_gene: TRBJ1-5
v_gene: TRBV15
CDR3aa: CATSRDRRDQPQHF

j_gene: TRBJ1-3
v_gene: TRBV5-6
CDR3aa: CASSFQGLAGNTIYF

j_gene: TRBJ2-6
v_gene: TRBV15
CDR3aa: CATRGLTLAGANVLTF

j_gene: TRBJ1-3
v_gene: TRBV6-5
CDR3aa: CASSTDGRVGDTIYF

j_gene: TRBJ2-7
v_gene: TRBV15
CDR3aa: CATSRDKGGEVEQYF

j_gene: TRBJ2-7
v_gene: TRBV12-3/TRBV12-4
CDR3aa: CASSGQFLDAQYF

j_gene: TRBJ2-5
v_gene: TRBV15
CDR3aa: CATSRQLAGLQTQYF

j_gene: TRBJ2-6
v_gene: TRBV18
CDR3aa: CASSLISPGTRASGANVLTF

j_gene: TRBJ2-3
v_gene: TRBV5-8
CDR3aa: CASSPRTGTDTQYF

j_gene: TRBJ1-5
v_gene: TRBV2
CDR3aa: CASSVLDTNNQPQHF

j_gene: TRBJ1-3
v_gene: TRBV19
CDR3aa: CASTGVPPGNTIYF

j_gene: TRBJ2-3
v_gene: TRBV3-1/TRBV3-2
CDR3aa: CASSQAGALDTQYF

j_gene: TRBJ1-5
v_gene: TRBV28
CDR3aa: CASSLSQAWQPQHF

j_gene: TRBJ2-3
v_gene: TRBV7-2
CDR3aa: CASSFSQLDTQYF

j_gene: TRBJ2-1
v_gene: TRBV5-6
CDR3aa: CASSQILAGARNEQFF

j_gene: TRBJ2-2
v_gene: TRBV11-3
CDR3aa: CASSPSRSGELFF

j_gene: TRBJ1-2
v_gene: TRBV7-9
CDR3aa: CASSLAGGGRGYTF

j_gene: TRBJ2-5
v_gene: TRBV7-2
CDR3aa: CASSLGGPGNQETQYF

j_gene: TRBJ1-2
v_gene: TRBV10-2
CDR3aa: CASSKDRGAGYGYTF

j_gene: TRBJ1-1
v_gene: TRBV11-2
CDR3aa: CASSLGLQGIEAFF

j_gene: TRBJ1-2
v_gene: TRBV16
CDR3aa: CASSLSRRGYTF

j_gene: TRBJ2-7
v_gene: TRBV7-8
CDR3aa: CASSSASGRANEQYF

j_gene: TRBJ2-4
v_gene: TRBV29-1
CDR3aa: CSARDRGNIQYF

j_gene: TRBJ2-7
v_gene: TRBV19
CDR3aa: CASSTSRLRGGLYEQYF

j_gene: TRBJ1-1
v_gene: TRBV7-2
CDR3aa: CASSLRGTASSEAFF

j_gene: TRBJ2-5
v_gene: TRBV7-2
CDR3aa: CASNNLGTRVNQETQYF

j_gene: TRBJ2-2
v_gene: TRBV5-4
CDR3aa: CASSSGLALNTGELFF

j_gene: TRBJ1-2
v_gene: TRBV4-3
CDR3aa: CASSQVPGGQVNYGYTF

j_gene: TRBJ2-2
v_gene: TRBV6-5
CDR3aa: CATTPRTANTGELFF

j_gene: TRBJ1-2
v_gene: TRBV12-5
CDR3aa: CASGLGQEDYGYTF

j_gene: TRBJ1-2
v_gene: TRBV6-5
CDR3aa: CASSYRRFDYGYTF

j_gene: TRBJ1-2
v_gene: TRBV11-2
CDR3aa: CASSLASGQDGYTF

j_gene: TRBJ2-7
v_gene: TRBV11-2
CDR3aa: CASTFGSYEQYF

j_gene: TRBJ2-7
v_gene: TRBV14
CDR3aa: CASSQEFYEQYF

j_gene: TRBJ1-2
v_gene: TRBV2
CDR3aa: CASSVQFQGSGYTF

j_gene: TRBJ1-6
v_gene: TRBV7-8
CDR3aa: CASSLDRGGSYNSPLHF

j_gene: TRBJ2-7
v_gene: TRBV2
CDR3aa: CASSETPFGGAGEQYF

j_gene: TRBJ2-7
v_gene: TRBV20-1
CDR3aa: CSASSIYEQYF